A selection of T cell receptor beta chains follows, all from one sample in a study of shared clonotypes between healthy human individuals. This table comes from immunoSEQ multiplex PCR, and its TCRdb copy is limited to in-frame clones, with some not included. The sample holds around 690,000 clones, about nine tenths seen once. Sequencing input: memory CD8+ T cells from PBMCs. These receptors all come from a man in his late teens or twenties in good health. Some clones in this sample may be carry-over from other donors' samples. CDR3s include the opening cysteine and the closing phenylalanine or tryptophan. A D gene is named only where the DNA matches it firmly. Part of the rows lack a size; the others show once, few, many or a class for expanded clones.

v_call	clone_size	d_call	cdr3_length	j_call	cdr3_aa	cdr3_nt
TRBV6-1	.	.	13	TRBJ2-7	CASSPAGVYEQYF	TGTGCCAGCAGTCCTGCAGGAGTCTACGAGCAGTACTTC
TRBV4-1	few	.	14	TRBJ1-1	CASSQVVRGTEAFF	TGCGCCAGCAGCCAAGTCGTTAGAGGGACTGAAGCTTTCTTT
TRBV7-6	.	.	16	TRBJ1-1	CASSLGGGAANTEAFF	TGTGCCAGCAGCTTAGGGGGCGGGGCGGCGAACACTGAAGCTTTCTTT
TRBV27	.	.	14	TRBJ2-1	CASSFGGSYNEQFF	TGTGCCAGCAGTTTCGGCGGGTCTTACAATGAGCAGTTCTTC
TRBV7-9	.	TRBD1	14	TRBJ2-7	CASSARGRTYEQYF	TGTGCCAGCAGCGCCAGGGGGCGGACCTACGAGCAGTACTTC
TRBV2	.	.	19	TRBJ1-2	CASSVDRTRPSRYNRGYTF	TGTGCCAGCAGTGTCGATAGGACCCGGCCGAGTCGATACAATAGAGGCTACACCTTC
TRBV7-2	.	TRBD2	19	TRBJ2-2	CASSLGLATSGRATGELFF	TGTGCCAGCAGCTTAGGTCTAGCGACTAGCGGGAGGGCCACCGGGGAGCTGTTTTTT
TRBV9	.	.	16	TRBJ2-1	CASSPYSGEVYNEQFF	TGTGCCAGCAGCCCATATAGCGGTGAGGTCTACAATGAGCAGTTCTTC
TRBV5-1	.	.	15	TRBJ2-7	CASSFAREFSYEQYF	TGCGCCAGCAGCTTCGCCCGTGAATTCTCCTACGAGCAGTACTTC
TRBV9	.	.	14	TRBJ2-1	CASSVEGTGNEQFF	TGTGCCAGCAGCGTAGAGGGTACCGGGAATGAGCAGTTCTTC
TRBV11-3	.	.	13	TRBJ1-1	CASSLAANTEAFF	TGTGCCAGCAGCTTGGCAGCGAACACTGAAGCTTTCTTT
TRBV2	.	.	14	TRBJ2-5	CASSDTAVQETQYF	TGTGCCAGCAGTGACACTGCGGTACAAGAGACCCAGTACTTC
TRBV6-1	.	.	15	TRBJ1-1	CASSEFRLMNTEAFF	TGTGCCAGCAGTGAATTTCGGTTAATGAACACTGAAGCTTTCTTT
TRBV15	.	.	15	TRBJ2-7	CATSREEGAAYEQYF	TGTGCCACCAGCAGAGAGGAAGGGGCCGCCTACGAGCAGTACTTC
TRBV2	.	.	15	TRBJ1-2	CANRPDGSSTYGYTF	TGTGCCAACAGACCGGACGGTTCCTCTACCTATGGCTACACCTTC
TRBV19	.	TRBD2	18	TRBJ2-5	CASSPRLAGGLPQETQYF	TGTGCCAGTAGTCCCAGACTAGCGGGAGGGCTACCGCAAGAGACCCAGTACTTC
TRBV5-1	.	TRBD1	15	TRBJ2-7	CASSLGTGPAYEQYF	TGCGCCAGCAGCTTGGGGACAGGGCCGGCCTACGAGCAGTACTTC
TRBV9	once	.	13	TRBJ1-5	CASSVGTNQPQHF	TGTGCCAGCAGCGTAGGCACCAATCAGCCCCAGCATTTT
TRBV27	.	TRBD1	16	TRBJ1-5	CASSPVPGQGNQPQHF	TGTGCCAGCAGTCCGGTCCCGGGACAGGGCAATCAGCCCCAGCATTTT
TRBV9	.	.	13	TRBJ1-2	CASSPLRLDGYTF	TGTGCCAGCAGCCCTCTTCGGCTTGATGGCTACACCTTC
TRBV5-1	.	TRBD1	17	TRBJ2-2	CASSPETGTGSTGELFF	TGCGCCAGCAGCCCGGAAACCGGGACAGGGTCCACCGGGGAGCTGTTTTTT
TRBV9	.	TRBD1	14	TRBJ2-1	CASSAFRQGDEQFF	TGTGCCAGCAGCGCCTTCAGACAGGGCGATGAGCAGTTCTTC
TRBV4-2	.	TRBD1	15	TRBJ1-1	CASSQGTGIRTEAFF	TGTGCCAGCAGCCAGGGGACAGGGATAAGGACTGAAGCTTTCTTT
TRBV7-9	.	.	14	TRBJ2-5	CASSLGGIRGEQYF	TGTGCCAGCAGCTTAGGAGGGATCAGGGGAGAGCAGTACTTC
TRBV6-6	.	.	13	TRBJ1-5	CASLQGQNQPQHF	TGTGCCAGCTTACAGGGCCAAAATCAGCCCCAGCATTTT
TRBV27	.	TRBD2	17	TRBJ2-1	CASSLPSLAGDINEQFF	TGTGCCAGCAGTCTCCCCTCCTTAGCGGGGGATATCAATGAGCAGTTCTTC
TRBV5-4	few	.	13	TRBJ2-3	CASSSEPTDTQYF	TGTGCCAGCAGCTCCGAACCGACAGATACGCAGTATTTT
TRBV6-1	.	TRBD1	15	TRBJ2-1	CASTTGTGGGNEQFF	TGTGCCAGCACCACCGGGACAGGGGGCGGGAATGAGCAGTTCTTC
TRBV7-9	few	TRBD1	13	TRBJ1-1	CAIRTGGNTEAFF	TGTGCCATTAGGACAGGCGGGAACACTGAAGCTTTCTTT
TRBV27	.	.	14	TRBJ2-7	CASSLLGPTYEQYF	TGTGCCAGCAGTTTATTGGGTCCAACCTACGAGCAGTACTTC
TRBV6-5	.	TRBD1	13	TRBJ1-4	CASRTGSGEKLFF	TGTGCCAGCAGGACAGGGTCGGGTGAAAAACTGTTTTTT
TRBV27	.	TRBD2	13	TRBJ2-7	CASSSGSSYEQYF	TGTGCCAGCAGTAGCGGGAGCTCCTACGAGCAGTACTTC
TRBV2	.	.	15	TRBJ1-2	CASMIGTGFYYGYTF	TGTGCCAGCATGATCGGAACAGGGTTTTACTATGGCTACACCTTC
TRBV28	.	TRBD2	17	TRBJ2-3	CASKVGGSEGPRDTQYF	TGTGCCAGCAAAGTGGGGGGGAGTGAGGGGCCGAGAGATACGCAGTATTTT
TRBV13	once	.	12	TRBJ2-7	CASSLAAYEQYF	TGTGCCAGCAGCTTAGCAGCATACGAGCAGTACTTC
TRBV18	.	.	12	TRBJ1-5	CASSPGEGPQHF	TGTGCCAGCTCGCCAGGGGAAGGGCCCCAGCATTTT
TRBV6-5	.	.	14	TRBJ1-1	CASSKQGEGTEAFF	TGTGCCAGCAGTAAACAGGGAGAAGGCACTGAAGCTTTCTTT
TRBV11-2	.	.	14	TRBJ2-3	CASSLDLRADTQYF	TGTGCCAGCAGCTTAGATCTCCGAGCGGATACGCAGTATTTT
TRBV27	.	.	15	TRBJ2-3	CASSPHLAFADTQYF	TGTGCCAGCAGTCCACACCTAGCATTCGCAGATACGCAGTATTTT
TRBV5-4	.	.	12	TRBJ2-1	CASSLGVHEQFF	TGTGCCAGCAGCTTGGGAGTCCACGAGCAGTTCTTC
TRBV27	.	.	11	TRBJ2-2	CASGGYGELFF	TGTGCCAGCGGGGGTTACGGGGAGCTGTTTTTT
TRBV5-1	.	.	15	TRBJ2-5	CASSLELLWGETQYF	TGCGCCAGCAGCTTGGAGCTTTTATGGGGGGAGACCCAGTACTTC
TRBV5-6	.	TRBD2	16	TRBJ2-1	CASSLGASGRANEQFF	TGTGCCAGCAGCCTGGGGGCTAGCGGGAGAGCCAATGAGCAGTTCTTC
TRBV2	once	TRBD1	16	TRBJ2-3	CASSVVADRVGDTQYF	TGTGCCAGCAGTGTAGTCGCGGACAGGGTGGGGGATACGCAGTATTTT
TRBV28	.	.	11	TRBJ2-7	CASSTSNEQYF	TGTGCCAGCAGTACATCCAACGAGCAGTACTTC
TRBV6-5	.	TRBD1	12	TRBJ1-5	CASSPDRLDQHF	TGTGCCAGCAGTCCGGACAGGCTAGACCAGCATTTT
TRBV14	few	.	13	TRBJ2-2	CASSQSNTGELFF	TGTGCCAGCAGCCAGTCGAACACCGGGGAGCTGTTTTTT
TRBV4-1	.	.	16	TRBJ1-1	CASSQEAWTLNTEAFF	TGCGCCAGCAGCCAAGAGGCCTGGACCTTGAACACTGAAGCTTTCTTT
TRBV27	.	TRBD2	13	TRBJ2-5	CASSPAGEETQYF	TGTGCCAGCAGTCCAGCGGGAGAAGAGACCCAGTACTTC
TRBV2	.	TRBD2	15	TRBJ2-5	CASSEKRGAQETQYF	TGTGCCAGCAGTGAAAAGCGGGGGGCCCAAGAGACCCAGTACTTC
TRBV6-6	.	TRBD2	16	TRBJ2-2	CASSFQGLAGTGELFF	TGTGCCAGCAGTTTCCAGGGACTAGCGGGCACCGGGGAGCTGTTTTTT
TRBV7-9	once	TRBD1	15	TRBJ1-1	CASSRTGGAYTEAFF	TGTGCCAGCAGCCGGACAGGGGGAGCGTACACTGAAGCTTTCTTT
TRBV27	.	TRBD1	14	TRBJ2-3	CASSPGQGADTQYF	TGTGCCAGCAGTCCGGGACAGGGGGCAGATACGCAGTATTTT
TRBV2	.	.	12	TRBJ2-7	CASTRAYYEQYF	TGTGCCAGCACTAGAGCCTACTACGAGCAGTACTTC
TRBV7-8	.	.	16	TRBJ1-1	CASSLAVGEAYTEAFF	TGTGCCAGCAGCTTAGCCGTCGGGGAAGCGTACACTGAAGCTTTCTTT
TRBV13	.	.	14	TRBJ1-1	CASSYPQGNTEAFF	TGTGCCAGCAGCTATCCTCAGGGGAACACTGAAGCTTTCTTT
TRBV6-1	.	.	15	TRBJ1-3	CASSDGVYSGNTIYF	TGTGCCAGCAGTGATGGGGTTTACTCTGGAAACACCATATATTTT
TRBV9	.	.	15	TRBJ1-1	CASSVGPGAYTEAFF	TGTGCCAGCAGCGTAGGGCCGGGGGCGTACACTGAAGCTTTCTTT
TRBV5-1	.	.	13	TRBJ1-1	CASSAWTGTEAFF	TGCGCCAGCAGCGCCTGGACGGGCACTGAAGCTTTCTTT
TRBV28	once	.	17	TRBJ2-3	CASSLWFEGLNTDTQYF	TGTGCCAGCAGTTTATGGTTTGAGGGATTAAACACAGATACGCAGTATTTT